The T cell receptor beta chain described here comes from a study of T cells after yellow fever vaccination. This clonotype showed up many times. Per germline, CDR1 DFQATT and CDR2 SNEGSKA (reference sequence). Unmatched junction bases numbered 23, after V lost 0 bases and J lost 5 bases. The CDR3 has 22 amino acids. TCRdb reprocessed the 5' RACE reads with MiXCR, giving one entry per CDR3 protein. The table lists hundreds of thousands of distinct CDR3 sequences, roughly 4% of them singletons. This specimen consisted of PBMCs, obtained on the day of the yellow fever booster vaccination. The chain employs TRBV20-1 and TRBJ2-3; 13 nucleotides line up with TRBD2. The TCR was taken from a young man who received the YFV17D yellow fever vaccine. Here the CDR3 reads CSARDRADRTSGGAPPKDTQYF. CDR3 bases: TGCAGTGCTAGAGACCGGGCCGACCGTACTAGCGGGGGGGCCCCGCCGAAAGATACGCAGTATTTT.